The clone carrying this T cell receptor beta chain was counted a single time. Its antigen remains unknown. The CDR3 is 14 residues long. Losses at the gene ends were 4 bases for V and 5 bases for J; bases not matched to a gene: 7. CDR1 and CDR2 (germline): MNHEY, SVGAGI. This sample was included in a study of OX40 agonist ivuxolimab in advanced cancers. Looking at the study overall: Eligibility rules accepted prior anti-PD-1, anti-PD-L1 or anti-CTLA-4 therapy, and 35% to 40% had some.

The protocol was immunoSEQ multiplex PCR, while the TCRdb copy is restricted to in-frame clones and leaves out a portion. The sample includes around 100,000 clones, about 90% of them seen just once. General study results and limits: Low normalized clonal expansion also occurred in some nonresponding patients.

Sequenced here: CD4+ or CD8+ T cells sorted from blood, sampled in a trial of the OX40 agonist ivuxolimab. The chain couples TRBV6-5 to TRBJ2-7; 8 bases are a match to TRBD1. The TCR comes from an adult with an advanced solid tumor such as melanoma, head and neck, liver or kidney cancer. This CDR3 is CASSLDRVRDEQYF. CDR3 coding DNA: TGTGCCAGCAGTTTGGACAGGGTCAGGGACGAGCAGTACTTC.